The TCR beta chain under discussion was sequenced for a study of control samples from healthy donors and cancer patients. Method: immunoSEQ multiplex PCR; TCRdb's copy keeps in-frame clones and lacks some. The sample has under 450,000 clones; approximately 90% are singletons. The V end lost 1 base, the J end lost 4 bases, and 8 bases lay between the germline ends. Germline CDR1 reads LNHNV; CDR2 reads YYDKDF (reference sequence). This CDR3 is built from 14 residues. This sequence joins TRBV15 and TRBJ1-5; TRBD1 might be the D (5 bases). Sequencing was performed on PBMCs. This TCR derives from a middle-aged man with head and neck cancer. CDR3 loop: CATSRAGGNQPQHF. The CDR3 DNA sequence: TGTGCCACCAGCAGAGCGGGGGGTAATCAGCCCCAGCATTTT. Variable domain in full (rest from reference TRBV15 and TRBJ1-5): DAMVIQNPRYQVTQFGKPVTLSCSQTLNHNVMYWYQQKSSQAPKLLFHYYDKDFNNEADTPDNFQSRRPNTSFCFLDIRSPGLGDTAMYLCATSRAGGNQPQHFGDGTRLSIL.